The TCR beta chain described here comes from a study of long-term antiretroviral therapy in people with HIV. There are 16 residues in the CDR3. Looked up from germline, CDR1 is SGHTA and CDR2 is FQGTGA. The V gene lost 1 base and the J gene lost 0 bases, with 11 bases spanning the gap. They ran version v3.0 of the immunoSEQ assay at survey level. Clones were sequenced by immunoSEQ multiplex PCR, and TCRdb holds only the in-frame ones, with some missing. The table has around 40,000 clones, about 89% seen once. The sequence came from a woman between 50 and 59 years old with HIV. Source: unsorted PBMCs, taken 0.1 years before starting antiretroviral therapy. The V call is TRBV7-3, the J call TRBJ2-3; D is undetermined. In DNA form, the CDR3 reads TGTGCCAGCAGCTTAATTGGTTCAAGTAGCACAGATACGCAGTATTTT. Amino acid sequence: CASSLIGSSSTDTQYF.